These 4 T cell receptor beta chains originate from one sample sequenced in a study of T cell repertoires in cytomegalovirus infection. TCRdb recomputed calls from the reads with MiXCR, one row per CDR3 protein. This table holds approximately 500,000 distinct CDR3 sequences, 11% found once. Sequenced input: PBMCs. All receptors derive from a human donor in good health (CMV status not recorded). Some clones in this sample may be carry-over from other donors' samples.

This clonotype was observed many times. The V and J genes are TRBV28 and TRBJ1-5; the D is unclear. Germline CDR1 reads MDHEN; CDR2 reads SYDVKM. This CDR3 is 14 amino acids long. Trimming took 7 bases from V and 2 from J, leaving 12 bases between them. CDR3: CASTRRGGNQPQHF. The DNA for the CDR3 is TGTGCCAGCACCCGGCGGGGAGGCAATCAGCCCCAGCATTTT.

This clonotype was observed many times. The genes are TRBV12-3 or TRBV12-4 and TRBJ2-7, with TRBD2 as a possible D gene (6 bases). This CDR3 contains 13 residues. V was clipped by 6 bases and J by 6 bases, with 15 bases between them. The CDR3 DNA reads TGTGCCAGCAGCCGACTAGTGTTAGGCGAGCAGTACTTC. Translating gives CASSRLVLGEQYF.

This clonotype has ten or more counts. The rearrangement links TRBV6-1 to TRBJ2-1, with a possible D match to TRBD2 (5 bases). Trimming pared 5 bases from V and 6 bases from J, leaving 5 bases between. From germline, CDR1 is MNHNS and CDR2 SASEGT. The CDR3 spans 11 residues. CDR3 sequence: CASSLANEQFF. The CDR3 nucleotides are TGTGCCAGCAGTCTAGCCAATGAGCAGTTCTTC.

This clonotype was detected ten times or more. The chain recombines TRBV7-9 with TRBJ1-1; tentative D call: TRBD1 (5 bases). This CDR3 is 14 amino acids long. The germline gives CDR1 SEHNR, CDR2 FQNEAQ (reference sequence). Between the trimmed V and J ends, which lost 5 bases and 4 bases, there was a span of 14 bases. DNA of the CDR3: TGTGCCAGCAGCCTACTCAGGGAAGGCACTGAAGCTTTCTTT. Its translation is CASSLLREGTEAFF.